The 21 T cell receptor beta chains below were found in one sample sequenced in a study of response to subunit inactivated influenza vaccine. Each CDR3 protein is one row after TCRdb ran MiXCR on the RT-PCR reads. The top ten clones hold less than 4% of a sample with 500,000 to 600,000 distinct CDR3 sequences, about 17% of them seen once. The material was CD4+ T cells sorted from PBMCs, obtained less than 25 months after vaccination. All receptors derive from a man between 45 and 75 years old who received an inactivated influenza vaccine.

With regard to this clonotype: A much larger clone lies a single base off, so this may be a read error. The V gene is TRBV12-3 or TRBV12-4, the J gene TRBJ1-4; no clear D. V gave up 5 bases and J gave up 7 bases, with 11 bases separating them. The CDR3 contains 13 residues. CDR3 residues: CASSLSAFEKLFF. As DNA, the CDR3 is TGTGCCAGCAGTCTCAGTGCTTTTGAAAAACTGTTTTTT.

This clonotype was observed a few times. This chain's CDR3 is CASSLRGSPGANVLTF. CDR3 coding DNA: TGTGCCAGCAGTCTGAGGGGTTCCCCTGGGGCCAACGTCCTGACTTTC. The V and J genes are TRBV12-3 or TRBV12-4 and TRBJ2-6; D possibly uses TRBD1 or TRBD2 (5 bases each). The CDR3 totals 16 residues. Trimming pared 5 bases from V and 2 bases from J, leaving 13 bases between.

This clonotype appeared a few times. This rearrangement joins TRBV10-3 to TRBJ2-1, with a tentative D call TRBD2 (6 bases). The CDR3 totals 15 residues. Between the trimmed V and J ends, which lost 2 bases and 6 bases, there was a span of 14 bases. Germline CDR1 and CDR2: ENHRY and SYGVKD. Here the CDR3 DNA reads TGTGCCATCAGTGAGGGGCCTCTCGGGGGCAATGAGCAGTTCTTC. Its translation is CAISEGPLGGNEQFF.

V is TRBV6-1 and J is TRBJ2-1; 10 bases match TRBD1. Germline CDR1 and CDR2: MNHNS and SASEGT. V trimming: 6 bases; J trimming: 6 bases; junction bases outside the gene matches: 8. The CDR3 sequence is 15 residues long. As DNA, the CDR3 is TGTGCCAGCAGGGGGTTTGGGACAGGGGTCAATGAGCAGTTCTTC. This codes for CASRGFGTGVNEQFF.

The sample holds a few counts of this clonotype. The chain couples TRBV7-2 to TRBJ2-7; TRBD2 might be the D (6 bases). Trimming shortened V by 1 base and J by 5 bases, and 12 bases separated the two germline ends. Germline loops: CDR1 SGHTA, CDR2 FQGNSA. The CDR3 length is 14 residues. The CDR3 bases are TGTGCCAGCAGCTTAGGCGGGGTTTCCCACGAGCAGTACTTC. This encodes CASSLGGVSHEQYF.

This rearrangement joins TRBV20-1 to TRBJ2-3; 7 positions agree with TRBD1. Germline CDR1 DFQATT, CDR2 SNEGSKA (reference sequence). The CDR3 covers 16 residues. The V and J ends lost 6 bases and 4 bases, in that order; junction bases with no gene match: 16. In DNA form, the CDR3 reads TGCAGTGCAGGGGGCCCGGGTTGGCGGGTTCCAGATACGCAGTATTTT. This translates into CSAGGPGWRVPDTQYF.

The V gene is TRBV7-2, the J gene TRBJ2-7; no definite D call. V lost 6 bases and J lost 3, with 18 bases in between. The CDR3 has 15 residues. From germline, CDR1 is SGHTA and CDR2 FQGNSA. The CDR3 bases are TGTGCCAGCAGTGATCCCCGGAGAACCCGCTACGAGCAGTACTTC. It specifies CASSDPRRTRYEQYF.

The V and J genes are TRBV13 and TRBJ2-2, with D perhaps TRBD1 (6 bases). Germline values: CDR1 PRHDT, CDR2 FYEKMQ (reference sequence). This CDR3 comprises 13 residues. Deletions cut 5 bases from V and 7 bases from J, with 11 bases between. In DNA, the CDR3 is TGTGCCAGCAGCCTTAGACAGGTCGGGGAGCTGTTTTTT. It codes for CASSLRQVGELFF.

This clonotype was observed a few times. V and J are TRBV7-6 and TRBJ2-7; 7 bases align to TRBD1. The V gene end was trimmed by 6 bases and the J gene end by 4 bases; junction bases not matched to a gene: 9. This CDR3 is 14 amino acids long. From germline, CDR1 is SGHVS and CDR2 FNYEAQ. The CDR3 bases are TGTGCCAGCAGTAGGGACAGCGGACCTTACGAGCAGTACTTC. Its protein product is CASSRDSGPYEQYF.

This chain joins TRBV6-2 or TRBV6-3 and TRBJ2-1; 11 nucleotides line up with TRBD2. Germline CDR1 MNHEY, CDR2 SVGEGT. V gave up 6 bases and J gave up 6 bases; unmatched junction bases: 10. The CDR3 contains 16 residues. CDR3 nucleotide sequence: TGTGCCAGCAGCCCCAAGGTTGGACTAGCGGGCAATGAGCAGTTCTTC. The encoded protein is CASSPKVGLAGNEQFF.

This clonotype was recorded many times. The V call is TRBV3-1, the J call TRBJ1-1; D might be TRBD1 (6 bases). Per germline, CDR1 LGHDT and CDR2 YNNKEL (reference sequence). The CDR3 runs to 15 residues. V was clipped by 5 bases and J by 2 bases, with 15 bases between them. The chain's CDR3 is CASSGYQGFNTEAFF. As DNA, the CDR3 is TGTGCCAGCAGCGGCTACCAGGGGTTCAACACTGAAGCTTTCTTT.

This clonotype was observed a handful of times. This sequence joins TRBV6-1 and TRBJ1-1, with TRBD1 identical over 8 bases. The V gene's germline CDR1 is MNHNS and CDR2 SASEGT. The V and J ends lost 4 bases and 1 base, in that order; junction bases with no gene match: 5. The CDR3 has 15 residues. CDR3 bases: TGTGCCAGCAGTGCGCGACAGGGGACGAACACTGAAGCTTTCTTT. Translation: CASSARQGTNTEAFF.

The chain links TRBV29-1 to TRBJ2-1, with 8 bases that match TRBD1. V gave up 7 bases and J gave up 0 bases; unmatched junction bases: 5. CDR1 is SQVTM, CDR2 ANQGSEA, per germline. The CDR3 sequence is 14 residues long. The CDR3 reads CSAGGFSSYNEQFF. The CDR3 nucleotides read TGCAGCGCAGGGGGCTTCTCCTCCTACAATGAGCAGTTCTTC.

This clonotype was seen repeatedly, ten times or more. This sequence joins TRBV29-1 and TRBJ1-5; D might be TRBD1 (5 bases). With 6 bases removed from V and 2 bases from J, the gap between germline ends came to 14 bases. The CDR3 has 14 residues. Germline assignment: CDR1 SQVTM and CDR2 ANQGSEA. This CDR3 reads CSVAAGSGNQPQHF. CDR3 nucleotides: TGCAGCGTGGCGGCAGGGTCGGGCAATCAGCCCCAGCATTTT.

This chain connects TRBV20-1 to TRBJ2-5; 13 nucleotides align to TRBD2. CDR1 DFQATT and CDR2 SNEGSKA come from the germline V gene (reference sequence). The length of the CDR3 is 17 residues. Trimming at V came to 2 bases and at J to 2 bases, leaving 8 bases not matched to a gene. The CDR3 DNA follows: TGCAGTGCTAGACCCTGGACTAGCGGGAGTTGGCAAGAGACCCAGTACTTC. Its translation: CSARPWTSGSWQETQYF.

The chain links TRBV15 to TRBJ1-1; D is undetermined. Germline values: CDR1 LNHNV, CDR2 YYDKDF (reference sequence). The V gene lost 2 bases and the J gene lost 0 bases, with 16 bases spanning the gap. The CDR3 is 17 amino acids. CDR3 nucleotide sequence: TGTGCCACCAGCAGACCCTTCTCCGGTGCTATGAACACTGAAGCTTTCTTT. It encodes CATSRPFSGAMNTEAFF.

This clonotype was detected only a few times. This chain links TRBV20-1 with TRBJ2-2; D might be TRBD2 (5 bases). From germline, CDR1 is DFQATT and CDR2 SNEGSKA (reference sequence). The CDR3 totals 14 residues. The CDR3 sequence is CRLHVGSITGELFF. CDR3 nucleotide sequence: TGCAGACTACATGTGGGGAGTATCACCGGGGAGCTGTTTTTT.

This clonotype was seen a few times. The chain employs TRBV7-2 and TRBJ2-1, with 8 bases that match TRBD2. The V segment lost 9 bases and the J segment 8 bases; nucleotides outside the gene matches: 9. CDR3 length: 13 amino acids. Per the germline V gene, CDR1 is SGHTA and CDR2 is FQGNSA. The CDR3 nucleotides are TGTGCCAGTTCGGGAGGGCCCCTCTATGAGCAGTTCTTC. Translating gives CASSGGPLYEQFF.

This clonotype was seen many times. J is TRBJ2-1 and V is TRBV10-3; 11 positions match TRBD1. There are 16 residues in the CDR3. CDR1 and CDR2 (germline): ENHRY, SYGVKD. J gave up 3 bases and V 8 bases, and 9 bases lay outside the gene matches. CDR3 protein: CAIGTSGQGVYNEQFF. The CDR3 region has the DNA TGTGCCATCGGCACATCGGGACAGGGGGTCTACAATGAGCAGTTCTTC.

The chain joins TRBV12-3 or TRBV12-4 to TRBJ2-1; TRBD1 might be the D (5 bases). Trimming left V 2 bases short and J 9 bases short, with 14 bases between. The CDR3 loop spans 14 amino acids. DNA for the CDR3: TGTGCCAGCAGTTTAAAGTCAGGGTGGGGTGAGCAGTTCTTC. This sequence encodes CASSLKSGWGEQFF.

This clonotype was seen many times. The chain employs TRBV4-3 and TRBJ2-2; no clear D. CDR1 is LGHNA, CDR2 YSLEER, per germline. This CDR3 comprises 14 residues. V was trimmed by 0 bases and J by 4 bases, leaving 6 bases between them. The CDR3 protein is CASSQDRLTGELFF. The CDR3 nucleotides read TGCGCCAGCAGCCAAGATCGCCTCACCGGGGAGCTGTTTTTT.